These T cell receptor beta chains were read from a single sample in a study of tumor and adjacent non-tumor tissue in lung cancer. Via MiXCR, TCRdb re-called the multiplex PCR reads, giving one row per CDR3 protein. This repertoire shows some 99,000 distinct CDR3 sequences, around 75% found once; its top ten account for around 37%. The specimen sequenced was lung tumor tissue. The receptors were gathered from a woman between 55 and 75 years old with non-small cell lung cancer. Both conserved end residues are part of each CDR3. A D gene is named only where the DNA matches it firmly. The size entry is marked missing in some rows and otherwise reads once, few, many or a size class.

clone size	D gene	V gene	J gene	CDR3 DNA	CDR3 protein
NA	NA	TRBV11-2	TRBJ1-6	TGTGCCGGCAGCACTAGGAATTCGCCCCCCCACTTT	CAGSTRNSPPHF
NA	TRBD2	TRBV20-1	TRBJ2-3	TGCAGGCCAAGTCTTGCTAGCGGGATCACAAATACGCAGTATTTT	CRPSLASGITNTQYF
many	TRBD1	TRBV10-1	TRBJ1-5	TGCGCCAGCACGACCATGCGAGGGACAGGAAGCAATCAGCCCCAGCATTTT	CASTTMRGTGSNQPQHF
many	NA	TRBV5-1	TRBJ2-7	TGCGCCAGCAGCTTGGAACCGGGACAAAAAACCTACGAGCAGTACTTC	CASSLEPGQKTYEQYF
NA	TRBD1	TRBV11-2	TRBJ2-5	TGTGCCAGCAGCGTCGGGACAGGGGGTGAGACCCACTATTTC	CASSVGTGGETHYF
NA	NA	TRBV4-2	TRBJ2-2	TGTGCCTGCAGCCAAGGTGCGGGGCGGGACACCGGGGAGCTGTTTTTT	CACSQGAGRDTGELFF
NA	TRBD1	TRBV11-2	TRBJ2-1	TGCGCCAGCAGCTCAGGGACAGGGGTCTTAATTAAGTTCTTC	CASSSGTGVLIKFF
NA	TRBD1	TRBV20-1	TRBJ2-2	TGTAGTGCTAGAGCGGCGACAGGGCACACCGGGGAGCTGTTTTTT	CSARAATGHTGELFF
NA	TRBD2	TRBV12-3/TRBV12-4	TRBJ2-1	TGTGCCAGCAAGCGGTATAGCGGGTTGAATGGGCAGTTCTTC	CASKRYSGLNGQFF
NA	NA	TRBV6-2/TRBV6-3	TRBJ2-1	TGTGCCAGCAGGCCCGGGCGAGCCTCCTATAATGAGCATTTCTTC	CASRPGRASYNEHFF
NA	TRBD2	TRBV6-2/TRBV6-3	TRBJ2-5	TGTGCCAGCAGTACCCCCCTAAGCGGGGACCGAGAGACCCAGCACTTC	CASSTPLSGDRETQHF
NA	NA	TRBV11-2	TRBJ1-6	TGTGCCGGCAGCTTAGTGAATTCACCCCTCCACTTT	CAGSLVNSPLHF
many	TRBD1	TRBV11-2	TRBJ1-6	TGTGCCAGCAGCTTAGCGGGATCAACAGGGGGCCTTCATTCACCCCTCCACTTT	CASSLAGSTGGLHSPLHF
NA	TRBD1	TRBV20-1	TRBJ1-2	TGCAATGCTGATGCAGGGGGGATCTATGGCTACGCCTTC	CNADAGGIYGYAF
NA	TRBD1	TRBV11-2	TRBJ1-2	TGTGCCAGCAGCTCGGACAGGGATTGTGGCTGCACCTTC	CASSSDRDCGCTF
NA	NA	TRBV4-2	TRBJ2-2	TGTGCCAGTAACCAGGACCTAGCGCGGGGACCCGGGGAGCTGTTTTTT	CASNQDLARGPGELFF
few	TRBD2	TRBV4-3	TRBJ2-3	TGCGCCAGCAGTCAAGATCTTAGGTCGTCAAGCCGACTAGCGGGAGGGCATGGCACAGATACGCAGTATTTT	CASSQDLRSSSRLAGGHGTDTQYF
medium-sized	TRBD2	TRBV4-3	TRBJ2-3	TGCGCCAGCAGCCAAGAACTAGCGGGGAACACAGATACGCAGTATTTT	CASSQELAGNTDTQYF
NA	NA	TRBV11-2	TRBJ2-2	TGTGCCAGCAACTTAGTTCCGGGCAGGAACACCGGGGAGCTGTTTTTT	CASNLVPGRNTGELFF
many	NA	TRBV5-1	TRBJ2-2	TGCGCCAGCAGCATTTTCGCGCAGGGCGTAGGAACCGGGGAGCTGTTTTTT	CASSIFAQGVGTGELFF
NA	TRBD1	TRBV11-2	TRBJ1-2	TGTGCGAGCAGCGTGGACAGGGGCTACTATGACTACATCTTC	CASSVDRGYYDYIF
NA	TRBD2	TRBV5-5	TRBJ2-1	TGTACCACTAGGCTTGGACTAGCGGGGGGCAATGAGCAGTTCTTC	CTTRLGLAGGNEQFF
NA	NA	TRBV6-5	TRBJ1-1	TGTGCCAGTAACTACCAAATCGGACTCCAAGCTTTCTTT	CASNYQIGLQAFF
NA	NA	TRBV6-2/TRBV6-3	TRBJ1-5	TGTGCCAGCAGCCCATCGAACTATAGGTCTCCGAATCAGCCCCAGAATTTT	CASSPSNYRSPNQPQNF
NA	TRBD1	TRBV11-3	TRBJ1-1	TGTGCGAGCAGCTGGAGGACAGGGAACACTGAAGCTTTCTTT	CASSWRTGNTEAFF
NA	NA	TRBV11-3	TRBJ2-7	TGTGCCAGCAGCTTAGGATGGGACCGGGTACTCTACGAGCAGTACTTC	CASSLGWDRVLYEQYF
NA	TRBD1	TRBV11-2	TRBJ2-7	TGTGCCAGCTTATCCACCGGGACAGCTGAGCAGTACTTC	CASLSTGTAEQYF
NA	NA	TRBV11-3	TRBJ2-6	TGTGCCAGCAGCGAAGTCACTCCTGGGGCCAATCTCCTGACTTTC	CASSEVTPGANLLTF
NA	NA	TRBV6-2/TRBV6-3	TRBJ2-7	TGTGGCAGGAGTGACGTTCTCTACGAGCAGTACTTC	CGRSDVLYEQYF
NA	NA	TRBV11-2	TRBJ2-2	TGTGTCAGCAGCTTTTTCCGGACCGGGGAGCTGTTTTTT	CVSSFFRTGELFF
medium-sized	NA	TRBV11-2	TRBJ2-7	TGTGCCAGCAGCTTAGGAGCAGGGTCATACTACGAGCAGTACTTC	CASSLGAGSYYEQYF
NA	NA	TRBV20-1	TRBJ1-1	TGCAGTGCATATCGACCGGGACGGTTTCCTTTGAACACTGAAGCTTTCTTT	CSAYRPGRFPLNTEAFF
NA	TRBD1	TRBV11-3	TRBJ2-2	TGTGTCAGCAGCCCCAGGACAGGGGTCACCGGAGAGCTGTTTTTT	CVSSPRTGVTGELFF
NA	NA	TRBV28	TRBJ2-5	TGTGCCAGCAGAGATCCCGGGGGGCGAGAGACCCAGTACTTC	CASRDPGGRETQYF
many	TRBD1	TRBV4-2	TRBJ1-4	TGTGCCAGCAGCTTACGGACAGGGAGCAATGAAAAACTGTTTTTT	CASSLRTGSNEKLFF
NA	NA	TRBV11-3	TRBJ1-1	TGCTCCAGCAGCTTAGATTCGGGAAGAGGCACTGAAGCTTTCTTT	CSSSLDSGRGTEAFF
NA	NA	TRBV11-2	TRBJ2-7	TGTGCCAGCAGCCCAGGGACTGGGAGTCGCTACGAGCGGTACTTC	CASSPGTGSRYERYF
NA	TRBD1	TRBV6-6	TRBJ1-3	TGTGCTGGCAGTTACTCTCGGACAGGGTCAGGAAACACCATATATTTT	CAGSYSRTGSGNTIYF
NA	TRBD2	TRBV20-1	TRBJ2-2	TGCAGTGCTTCAAGGGGGGCTAGCGGGGCCACGAACACCCGGGAGCTGTTTTTT	CSASRGASGATNTRELFF
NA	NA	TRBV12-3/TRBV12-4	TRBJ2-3	TGTGCCAGCAGGTCCGTTTGGACAGCAAGCACATATACGCAGTATTTT	CASRSVWTASTYTQYF
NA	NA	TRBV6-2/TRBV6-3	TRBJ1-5	TGTGCCAACACGGGACAATGGAATCAGTCCCAGCATTTT	CANTGQWNQSQHF
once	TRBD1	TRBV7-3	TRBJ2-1	TGTGCCAGCAGTACGATGCAGGGGGCCTACATTGAGCAGTTCTTC	CASSTMQGAYIEQFF
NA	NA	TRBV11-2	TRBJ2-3	TGTGCCAGCTGCTCGGGACTCGCAAATACGCAGTATTTT	CASCSGLANTQYF
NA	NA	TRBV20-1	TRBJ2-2	TGCAGTGCTAGAATCGGGGAAGCTGGCCTCCAAGGGGAACTGTTTTTT	CSARIGEAGLQGELFF
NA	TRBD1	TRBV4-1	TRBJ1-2	TGTGCCAGCAGCCACGAATCTAGGACAGGGGCCTATTATGACTACACTTTC	CASSHESRTGAYYDYTF
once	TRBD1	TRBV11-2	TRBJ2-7	TGTGCCAGCAGCGCCCGGGACAGGGGACAGGCGGTTTTC	CASSARDRGQAVF
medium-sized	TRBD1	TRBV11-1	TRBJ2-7	TGTGCCAGCAGCTTGGCGGGACAGGGGGGACCCTACGAGCAGTACTTC	CASSLAGQGGPYEQYF
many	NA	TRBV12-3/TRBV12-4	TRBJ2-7	TGTGCCAGCAGTTTACAACCGAACTCCTACGAGCAGTACTTC	CASSLQPNSYEQYF
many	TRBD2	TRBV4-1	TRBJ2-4	TGCGCCAGCAGCCAAGGGGGACTATCTGACCCCAAAAGCATTCAGTACTTC	CASSQGGLSDPKSIQYF
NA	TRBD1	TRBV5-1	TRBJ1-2	TGCGCCAGCAGCTTAGGGGACAGGGGCTATGGCTGCACTTTC	CASSLGDRGYGCTF
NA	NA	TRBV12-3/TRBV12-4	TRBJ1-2	TGTGCCAGCAGTTTATCGTATGTCCGCTACACCTTC	CASSLSYVRYTF